This TCR beta chain was retrieved from a study of blood T cell repertoires in COVID-19. Study background: The United States, Italy and Spain were the sources of the acute and convalescent COVID-19 samples. Sources were T cells, B-cell-depleted T cells, or PBMCs; the material itself was cDNA or gDNA.

This clone has a handful of counts. In the study's own analysis: From reference gene primer amplification, estimates of nucleated cell counts were derived. Sequencing was performed with immunoSEQ multiplex PCR; in TCRdb, only in-frame clones are kept and a portion is missing. Clone size and the V and J calls come from that table; the DNA yielded D and trimming. In the table there are about 59,000 clones, approximately 80% of which are singletons. This CDR3 spans 12 amino acids. V was trimmed by 4 bases and J by 2 bases, leaving 6 bases between them. Germline CDR1 is SEHNR and CDR2 is FQNEAQ (reference sequence).

The sequencing input was peripheral blood. This chain uses TRBV7-9 with TRBJ2-7; TRBD2 might be the D (6 bases). This clonotype was sampled from a woman aged 80 or over with acute or convalescent COVID-19. In DNA, the CDR3 is TGTGCCAGCAGCTGGGAGGCCTACGAGCAGTACTTC. Its translation is CASSWEAYEQYF. The full variable domain, in which reference TRBV7-9 and TRBJ2-7 provide the parts outside the CDR3, is DTGVSQNPRHKITKRGQNVTFRCDPISEHNRLYWYRQTLGQGPEFLTYFQNEAQLEKSRLLSDRFSAERPKGSFSTLEIQRTEQGDSAMYLCASSWEAYEQYFGPGTRLTVT.